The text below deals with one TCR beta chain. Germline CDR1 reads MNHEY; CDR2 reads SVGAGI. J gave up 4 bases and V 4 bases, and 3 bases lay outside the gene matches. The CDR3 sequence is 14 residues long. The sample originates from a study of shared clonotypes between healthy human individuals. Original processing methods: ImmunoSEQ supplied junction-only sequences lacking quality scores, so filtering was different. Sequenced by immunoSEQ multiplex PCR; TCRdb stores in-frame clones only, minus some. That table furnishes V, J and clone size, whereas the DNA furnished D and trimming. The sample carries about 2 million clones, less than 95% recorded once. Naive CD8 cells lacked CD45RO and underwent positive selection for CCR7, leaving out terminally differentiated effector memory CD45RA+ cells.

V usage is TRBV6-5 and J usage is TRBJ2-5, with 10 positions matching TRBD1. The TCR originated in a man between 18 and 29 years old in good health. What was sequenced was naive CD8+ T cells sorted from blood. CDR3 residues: CASSSRTGGETQYF. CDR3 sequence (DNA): TGTGCCAGCAGTTCGAGGACAGGGGGAGAGACCCAGTACTTC.